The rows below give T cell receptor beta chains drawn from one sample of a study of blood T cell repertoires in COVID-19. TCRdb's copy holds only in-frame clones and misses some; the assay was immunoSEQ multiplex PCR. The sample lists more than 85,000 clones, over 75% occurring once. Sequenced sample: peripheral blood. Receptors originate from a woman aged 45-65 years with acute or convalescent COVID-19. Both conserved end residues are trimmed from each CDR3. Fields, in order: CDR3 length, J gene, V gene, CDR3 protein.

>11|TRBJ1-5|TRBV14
ASSPSGRQPQH
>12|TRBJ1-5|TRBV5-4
ASSLGGLNQPQH
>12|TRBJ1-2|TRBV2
ASRQDRPNYGYT
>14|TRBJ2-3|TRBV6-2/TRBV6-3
ASSPEGGSFTDTQY
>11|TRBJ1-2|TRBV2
ASSMGQRSGDT
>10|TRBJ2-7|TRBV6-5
ATSRDRKEQY
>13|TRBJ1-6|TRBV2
ASKREKGENSPLH
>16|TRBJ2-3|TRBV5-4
ASSLTTSGGVPGDTQY
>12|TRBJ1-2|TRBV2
ASRTRGSDGGYT
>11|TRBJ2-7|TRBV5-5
ASSLIEGDEQY
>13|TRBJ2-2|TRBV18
ASSPGAANTGELF
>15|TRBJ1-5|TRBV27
ASKYRGAEGGNQPQH
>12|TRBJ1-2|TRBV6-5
ASSYGPGGERYT
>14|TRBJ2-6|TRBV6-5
ASSYNLGSGANVLT
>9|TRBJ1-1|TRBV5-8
ASSFYGEAF
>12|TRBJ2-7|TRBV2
ASSERGTFYGKY
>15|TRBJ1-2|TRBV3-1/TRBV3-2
ASSQDLDGDRVRGYT
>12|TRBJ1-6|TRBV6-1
ASSSTDMNSPLH
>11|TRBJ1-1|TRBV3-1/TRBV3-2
ASSPTENTEAF
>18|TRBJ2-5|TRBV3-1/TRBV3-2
ASSQEYRASGGVRGETQY
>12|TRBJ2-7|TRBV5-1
ASSSGGGSYEQY
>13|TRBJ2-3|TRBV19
ASRRGQVSTDTQY
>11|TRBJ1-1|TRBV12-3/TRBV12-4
ASTQGWGTEAF
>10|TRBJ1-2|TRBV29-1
SVETGEVGYT
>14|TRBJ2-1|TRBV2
ASSPLGLAGSNEQF
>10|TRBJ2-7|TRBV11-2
ASSLATYEQY
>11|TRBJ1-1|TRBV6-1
ASSEARNTEAF